The T cell receptor beta chain described here comes from a study of blood T cell repertoires in COVID-19. Study at large: COVID-19 samples from acute and convalescent phases originated in the United States, Italy and Spain. T cells, B-cell-depleted T cells, or PBMCs provided the cDNA or gDNA that served as material.

This CDR3 is 16 amino acids long. Germline loops: CDR1 LGHDT, CDR2 YNNKEL (reference sequence). Trimming shortened V by 3 bases and J by 2 bases, and 11 bases separated the two germline ends. This study enrolled people aged roughly 18 to 89 from around 25 US geographic areas. Participant reports of clinical history set cohort assignment. The assay was immunoSEQ multiplex PCR, and TCRdb's table has in-frame clones only and misses some. In the table there are approximately 240,000 clones, roughly nine tenths of which are singletons. This rearrangement joins TRBV3-1 (or the pseudogene TRBV3-2) to TRBJ2-6, with D unresolved. The receptor comes from a woman in her 30s with acute COVID-19. Sequenced: PBMCs or T cells enriched from blood (not recorded which). The CDR3 nucleotides read TGTGCCAGCAGCCACGCAGCGCACCCTGGGGCCAACGTCCTGACTTTC. Translating it yields CASSHAAHPGANVLTF.